A selection of T cell receptor beta chains follows, all from one sample in a study of blood T cell repertoires in COVID-19. Using immunoSEQ multiplex PCR, the repertoire was profiled, and TCRdb retains in-frame clones only, with some absent. The sample carries 400,000 to 550,000 clones, roughly 89% recorded once. Sequenced: peripheral blood. These receptors were obtained from a woman in her thirties with acute or convalescent COVID-19. Each CDR3 is given without its conserved first and last residue.

V	length	J	CDR3
TRBV9	13	TRBJ2-7	ASSASGGAFGEQY
TRBV29-1	12	TRBJ2-1	SSHLAGANNEQF
TRBV5-1	13	TRBJ2-1	ASSPQRGPMDEQF
TRBV21-1	12	TRBJ2-7	ASSNRGASYEQY
TRBV7-8	11	TRBJ2-7	ASSRGQSGEQY
TRBV20-1	9	TRBJ2-1	SANPTQAQF
TRBV12-3/TRBV12-4	11	TRBJ1-2	ASNLQGNYGYT
TRBV27	18	TRBJ2-2	ASSIPRDRVPPRGTGELF
TRBV6-6	11	TRBJ1-6	ASRGSLNSPLH
TRBV27	10	TRBJ2-3	ATGTGVDTQY
TRBV5-1	13	TRBJ1-1	ASSLVVGSGTEAF
TRBV7-2	12	TRBJ2-1	ASSLAPTYNEQF
TRBV12-2	13	TRBJ1-6	ASRLVRAGVSPLH
TRBV10-3	14	TRBJ1-1	AISESLQGPGTEAF
TRBV30	13	TRBJ1-4	AWTYGRGVGEKLF
TRBV5-6	13	TRBJ2-1	ASSRSGGAVNEQF
TRBV6-1	12	TRBJ2-7	ASSEAAVYYEQY
TRBV19	12	TRBJ2-5	ASSRTGGSETQY
TRBV29-1	10	TRBJ1-3	SVRELGHTIY
TRBV4-1	13	TRBJ2-2	ASSPQGEFSGELF
TRBV21-1	14	TRBJ1-6	ASSKGPGLGNSPLH
TRBV7-9	14	TRBJ2-1	ASSFGGNSGVNEQF
TRBV30	12	TRBJ1-2	AWSVQGWVDGYT
TRBV7-9	12	TRBJ2-7	ASSLTDRSYEQY
TRBV3-1/TRBV3-2	14	TRBJ1-2	ASSQDYHPTYYGYT
TRBV13	14	TRBJ2-3	ASSSPGQLTSDTQY
TRBV6-5	13	TRBJ1-4	ASSNTGATNEKLF
TRBV27	13	TRBJ1-5	ASSFLPGGGQPQH
TRBV19	11	TRBJ2-1	ASRRQGLNGQF
TRBV7-9	10	TRBJ1-3	ASRHRGSTIY
TRBV7-9	14	TRBJ2-1	ASRSSGGQGYNEQF
TRBV5-4	11	TRBJ2-7	ASSLTSSYEQY
TRBV27	13	TRBJ1-4	ASSRVGGVDEKLF
TRBV5-1	14	TRBJ2-1	ASSLVLAGGYNEQF
TRBV11-2	13	TRBJ2-3	ASSFGRGGTDTQY
TRBV2	12	TRBJ2-7	ASSETSGFYEQY
TRBV18	17	TRBJ1-6	ASSPLGVFSFGRDSPLH
TRBV11-2	12	TRBJ2-7	ASSSGTSGYEQY